This T cell receptor (beta chain) was identified in a study of shared clonotypes between healthy human individuals. Study as a whole: The study used three CD4 naive, three CD4 memory, two CD8 naive and one CD8 memory plate per donor.

The assay ran at deep level. Genomic DNA from each subset was divided evenly over several immunoSEQ plates. As processed by the authors: As immunoSEQ supplied junction-only sequences (without quality scores), filtering differed. Profiled with immunoSEQ multiplex PCR; TCRdb holds only in-frame clones, not every one. V, J and clone size derive from that table, while D and trimming were established from the DNA sequence. This sample has approximately 1,000,000 clones, with approximately 80% found just once. The CDR3 is 15 residues long. CDR1 and CDR2 (germline): MRHNA, SNTAGT. V was trimmed by 6 bases and J by 2 bases, leaving 14 bases between them.

The V call is TRBV6-4, the J call TRBJ2-1, with D unclear. The receptor's source is a man aged 18 to 29 in good health. Some clones in this sample may be carry-over from other donors' samples. The sequencing input was memory CD4+ T cells from PBMCs. The subset was: CD45RA-negative fraction. The CDR3 here is CASSLVPEAYNEQFF. The CDR3 DNA follows: TGTGCCAGCAGCTTAGTTCCAGAGGCCTACAATGAGCAGTTCTTC.